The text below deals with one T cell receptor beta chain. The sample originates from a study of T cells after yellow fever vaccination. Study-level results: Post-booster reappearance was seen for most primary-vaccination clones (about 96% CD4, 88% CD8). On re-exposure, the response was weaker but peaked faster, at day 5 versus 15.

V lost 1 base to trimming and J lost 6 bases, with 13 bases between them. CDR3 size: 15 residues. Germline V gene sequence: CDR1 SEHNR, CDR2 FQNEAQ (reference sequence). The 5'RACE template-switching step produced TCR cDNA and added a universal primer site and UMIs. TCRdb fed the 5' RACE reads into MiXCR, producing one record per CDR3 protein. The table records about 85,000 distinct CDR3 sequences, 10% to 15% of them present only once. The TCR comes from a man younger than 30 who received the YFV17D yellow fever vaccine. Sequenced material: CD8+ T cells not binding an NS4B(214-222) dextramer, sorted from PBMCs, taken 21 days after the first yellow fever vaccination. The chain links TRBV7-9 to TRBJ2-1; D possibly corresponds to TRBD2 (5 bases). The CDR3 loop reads CASSLVSLGGNEQFF. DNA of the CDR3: TGTGCCAGCAGCTTAGTGTCTCTCGGAGGCAATGAGCAGTTCTTC.